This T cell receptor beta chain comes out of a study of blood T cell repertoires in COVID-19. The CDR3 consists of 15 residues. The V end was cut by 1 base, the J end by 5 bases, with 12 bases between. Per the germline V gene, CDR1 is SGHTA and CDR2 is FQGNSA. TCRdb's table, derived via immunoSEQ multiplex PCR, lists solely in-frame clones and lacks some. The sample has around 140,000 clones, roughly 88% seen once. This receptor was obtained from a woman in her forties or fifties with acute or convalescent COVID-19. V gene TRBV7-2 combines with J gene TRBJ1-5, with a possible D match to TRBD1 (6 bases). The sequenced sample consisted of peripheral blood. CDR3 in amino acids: CASSLGGGAYQPQHF. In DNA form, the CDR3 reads TGTGCCAGCAGCTTAGGGGGGGGCGCATATCAGCCCCAGCATTTT.